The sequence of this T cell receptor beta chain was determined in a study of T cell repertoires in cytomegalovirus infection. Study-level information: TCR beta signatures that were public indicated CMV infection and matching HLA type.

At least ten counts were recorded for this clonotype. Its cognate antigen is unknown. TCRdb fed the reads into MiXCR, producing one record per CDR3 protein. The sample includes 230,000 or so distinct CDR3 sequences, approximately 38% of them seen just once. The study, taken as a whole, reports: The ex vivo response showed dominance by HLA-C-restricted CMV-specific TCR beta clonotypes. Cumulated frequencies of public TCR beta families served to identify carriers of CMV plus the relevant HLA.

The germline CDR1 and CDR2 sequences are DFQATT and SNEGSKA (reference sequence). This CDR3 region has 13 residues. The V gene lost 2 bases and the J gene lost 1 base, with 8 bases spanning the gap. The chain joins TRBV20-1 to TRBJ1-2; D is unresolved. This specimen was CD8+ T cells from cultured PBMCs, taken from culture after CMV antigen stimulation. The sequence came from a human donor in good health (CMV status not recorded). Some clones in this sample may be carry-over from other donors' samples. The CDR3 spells CSARSGFNYGYTF. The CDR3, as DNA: TGCAGTGCTAGATCCGGGTTTAACTATGGCTACACCTTC.